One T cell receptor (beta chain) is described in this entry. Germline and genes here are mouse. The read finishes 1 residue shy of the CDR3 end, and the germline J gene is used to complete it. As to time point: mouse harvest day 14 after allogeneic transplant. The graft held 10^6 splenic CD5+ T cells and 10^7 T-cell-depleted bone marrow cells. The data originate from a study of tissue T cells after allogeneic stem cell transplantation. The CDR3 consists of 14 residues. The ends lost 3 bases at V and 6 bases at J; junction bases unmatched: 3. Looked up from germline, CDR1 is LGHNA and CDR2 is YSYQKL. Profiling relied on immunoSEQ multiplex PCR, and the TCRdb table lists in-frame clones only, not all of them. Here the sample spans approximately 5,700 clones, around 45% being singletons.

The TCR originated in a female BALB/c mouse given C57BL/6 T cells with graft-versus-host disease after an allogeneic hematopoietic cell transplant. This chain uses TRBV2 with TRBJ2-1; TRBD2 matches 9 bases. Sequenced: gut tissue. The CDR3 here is CASSHNWGVAEQFF. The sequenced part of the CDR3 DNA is TGTGCCAGCAGCCACAACTGGGGGGTTGCTGAGCAGTTC.